This TCR beta chain was identified during a study of shared clonotypes between healthy human individuals. Study results and caveats: Non-shared clonotypes had lower generation probabilities than those shared by all four donors. The study generally estimated greater richness for naive than memory subsets.

Original data processing: There were no quality scores in the junction-only immunoSEQ sequences, so filtering differed. Some clones are missing from TCRdb's copy, which holds only in-frame ones; the method was immunoSEQ multiplex PCR. For V, J and clone size, that table is used; D and trimming come from the DNA. Of about 2.2 million clones listed, around 93% were seen once; the top ten hold more than 1.5%. Naive CD8 cells were CD45RO-negative, positively selected for CCR7, excluding terminally differentiated effector memory CD45RA+ cells. Recent vaccinations or acute infections were absent in the healthy HIV-negative adult donors. The CDR3 length is 18 residues. Per germline, CDR1 SGHAT and CDR2 FQNNGV. V lost 0 bases to trimming and J lost 1 base, with 16 bases between them. Worth noting for this clone: Its cognate antigen is unknown.

The source material was naive CD8+ T cells from PBMCs. J is TRBJ2-1 and V is TRBV11-2; D not resolved. The TCR sequence derives from a man younger than 35 in good health. Some clones in this sample may be carry-over from other donors' samples. The CDR3 protein is CASSLEGGASSSYNEQFF. The CDR3 DNA follows: TGTGCCAGCAGCTTAGAGGGCGGTGCGAGCTCATCCTACAATGAGCAGTTCTTC.